The text below deals with one TCR beta chain. There is no known antigen for this receptor. Per-base qualities were not stored, and no clone one base away is much larger. The data stem from a study of T cell repertoires in cytomegalovirus infection (dated by TCRdb to the late 2010s). Turning to the overall study: Peptide stimulations targeted recently identified HLA-C-restricted CMV epitopes, whose presentation resists viral immunomodulation, together with well-studied HLA-B-restricted epitopes. Donor HLA type was relevant to the analysis, because carriage of CMV infection together with the matching HLA type was indicated by public TCR beta signatures.

Interpreted using the paper, the treatment or condition label stands for: in vitro stimulation with specific CMV peptide epitopes to enrich CMV-specific T cells. The sequencer was an Illumina HiSeq 1500. The public reads were quality trimmed at Q25 with fastp and then assembled into clones with MiXCR by TCRdb, keeping productive beta chains. Under each unique CDR3 protein, matching rows form one entry showing the most common genes and DNA. Across this sample there are some 480,000 distinct CDR3 sequences, with about 33% seen only once. Jointly, the top ten make up roughly 17% of the sample. CDR1 and CDR2 (SEHNR, FQNEAQ) derive from the germline V gene (reference sequence). Trimming costs V 3 bases and J 0 bases, and their ends lie 15 bases apart. The CDR3 spans 17 residues, from the cysteine through the phenylalanine. Only the CDR3 part of the read is kept: 51 bases, read in frame from the first base.

On the study overall, not on this receptor specifically: In both this cohort and an independent roughly 360-donor cohort, the cumulative frequency of public TCR beta family members distinguished carriers of CMV infection plus the relevant HLA type. The ex vivo response was dominated by HLA-C-restricted CMV-specific TCR beta clonotypes, which also provided the single most frequent clonotype in two of eight donors.

The clonotype was recovered from a human donor in good health (CMV status not recorded). Some clones in this sample may be carry-over from other donors' samples. Sequences were derived from cultured PBMCs, sampled from culture after CMV antigen stimulation. The V and J segments used are TRBV7-9 and TRBJ1-3, and possibly TRBD1, on 5 matching bases. The DNA reads as follows: TGTGCCAGCAGCTTTGACAGCCACCTAAGCTCTGGAAACACCATATATTTT. Translated, it reads CASSFDSHLSSGNTIYF.